This T cell receptor (beta chain) was sequenced for a study of early T cells in non-severe SARS-CoV-2 infection (dated by TCRdb to the early 2020s). Study-wide context: Because TCR sequencing relied on bulk RNA taken from unsorted whole blood, pairing of alpha and beta chains was not possible. The paper as a whole reports these results and caveats: VDJdb matching was skewed toward anti-spike CD8 responses, so virus-specific expansions were likely underestimated and private and CD4 specificities were missed.

V and J lose 6 bases and 7 bases, and a span of 16 bases separates them. Looking up the germline V gene yields CDR1 SGHVS and CDR2 FQNEAQ. Taken from cysteine to phenylalanine, the CDR3 has 14 residues. The retained sequence is limited to the CDR3, 42 bases, with the frame set at the first base. The library was produced with 5' RACE. TCRdb shows the sequencer as NextSeq 500. Unique molecular identifiers were attached to individual cDNA molecules in the TCR library protocol so that sequencing error and PCR bias could be corrected. Both TCR alpha and beta chains were sequenced, and tight co-correlation was observed between alpha and beta sequence abundances in each sample. The paper's processing steps were these. Decombinator V4 was used to annotate TCR sequences for V gene, J gene and CDR3. Expanded TCRs were defined as changing significantly between any two time points under a Poisson model with p below 0.0001. TCR abundances were normalised to the total number of TCRs sequenced per sample and expressed as counts per million. MAIT TCRs were defined by TRAV1-2 paired with TRAJ12, TRAJ20 or TRAJ33, and iNKT TCRs by TRAV10 paired with TRAJ18. VDJdb, accessed 1 November 2021, was searched for CMV, EBV and SARS-CoV-2 annotated TCRs, with TCRs annotated for multiple antigens excluded. TCRdb handled the public reads itself, with Q25 trimming in fastp and clone calling in MiXCR, and kept productive beta chains. Every CDR3 protein is listed once, alongside the most common genes and DNA of its rows. It is TCRdb's table, rather than the study itself, that gives the V and J calls and clone size. This sample gives tens of thousands of distinct CDR3 sequences in total; about 12% of them show up just once. The biggest ten clones account for roughly 4.5% of the sample.

The study was a case-control design nested within a healthcare worker cohort in London, UK, with weekly nasopharyngeal swab PCR tests and blood sampling. Healthcare workers were recruited between 23 and 31 March 2020, during the week of the UK lockdown, and were followed weekly for up to roughly 15 weeks. As concerns this clonotype: Its antigen target is currently unknown. The record has no base qualities; no much larger clone is one base away.

This chain is built from TRBV7-8 and TRBJ2-1; the best D guess is TRBD2, with 6 bases matching. The receptor was isolated from an adult who was a healthcare worker with PCR-confirmed SARS-CoV-2 infection or an uninfected control (not recorded which). Sequenced here: whole blood, sampled at baseline. The DNA sequence follows: TGTGCCAGCAGGGCCTTCGGGGGAAGGAATGAGCAGTTCTTC. It specifies CASRAFGGRNEQFF.